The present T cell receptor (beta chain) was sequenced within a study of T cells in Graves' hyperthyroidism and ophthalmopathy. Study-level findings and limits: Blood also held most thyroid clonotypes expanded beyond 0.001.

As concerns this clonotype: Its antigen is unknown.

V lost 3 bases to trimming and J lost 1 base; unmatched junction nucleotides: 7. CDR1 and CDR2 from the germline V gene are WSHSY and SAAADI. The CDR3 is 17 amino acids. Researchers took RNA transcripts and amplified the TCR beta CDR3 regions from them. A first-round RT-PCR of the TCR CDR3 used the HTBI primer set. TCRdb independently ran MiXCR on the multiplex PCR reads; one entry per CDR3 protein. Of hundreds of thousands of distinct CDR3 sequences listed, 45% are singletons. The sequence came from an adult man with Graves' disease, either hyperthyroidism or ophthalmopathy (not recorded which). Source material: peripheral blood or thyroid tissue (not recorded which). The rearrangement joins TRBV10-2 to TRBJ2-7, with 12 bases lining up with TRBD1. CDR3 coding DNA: TGCGCCAGCAGTGAAGTTGGGACAGGGGGCAGGTCCTACGAGCAGTACTTC. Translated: CASSEVGTGGRSYEQYF.